The rows below give T cell receptor beta chains drawn from one sample of a study of naive and memory T cell subsets. Each CDR3 protein gets one entry after TCRdb re-called the UMI-ligation and nested PCR reads with MiXCR. The data show 130,000 to 150,000 distinct CDR3 sequences, with 15% to 20% seen just once and roughly 0.13% held by the top ten. Sequenced material: naive CD4+ T cells from blood. These receptors were taken from a human donor in good health. CDR3s include the opening cysteine and the closing phenylalanine or tryptophan. A D gene is named only where the DNA matches it firmly. Clone size is stated in some rows and not others, as once, few, many or a class when expanded.

-	TRBJ2-3	TRBV6-5	-	TGTGCCAGCAGTCGACAGAGCACAGATACGCAGTATTTT	CASSRQSTDTQYF
once	TRBJ2-1	TRBV7-9	TRBD1	TGTGCCAGCAGCCTCCAACAGGGGGACCACAATGAGCAGTTCTTC	CASSLQQGDHNEQFF
-	TRBJ2-5	TRBV19	TRBD2	TGTGCCAGTAGTCCGATCCGGGAGGGACAAGAGACCCAGTACTTC	CASSPIREGQETQYF
-	TRBJ2-7	TRBV5-1	-	TGCGCCAGCAGCCCGGGACCGATATCTTACGAGCAGTACTTC	CASSPGPISYEQYF
many	TRBJ2-3	TRBV20-1	TRBD2	TGCAGTGCTAGAGATCCCGTGGGAGGGGGCACAGATACGCAGTATTTT	CSARDPVGGGTDTQYF
-	TRBJ1-1	TRBV28	-	TGTGCCAGCAGCCCCCCCCTGGAAACTGAAGCTTTCTTT	CASSPPLETEAFF
many	TRBJ2-7	TRBV7-6	-	TGTGCCAGCAGCTCCTCCGGGGCGTACGAGCAGTACTTC	CASSSSGAYEQYF
-	TRBJ2-7	TRBV9	TRBD2	TGTGCCAGCAGCGCACCCAGCGGGGACTACGAGCAGTACTTC	CASSAPSGDYEQYF
-	TRBJ2-3	TRBV4-3	-	TGCGCCAGCAGCCAAGATCGGGGCGATACGCAGTATTTT	CASSQDRGDTQYF
few	TRBJ2-1	TRBV10-3	TRBD2	TGTGCCATCAGTGAATCCGCCGTACTAGCGGGAGGGCGAAGAAGAAATGAGCAGTTCTTC	CAISESAVLAGGRRRNEQFF
-	TRBJ2-7	TRBV20-1	TRBD1	TGCAGTGCTGGGACAGGGGGCCTTTCCTACGAGCAGTACTTC	CSAGTGGLSYEQYF
few	TRBJ2-5	TRBV5-1	-	TGCGCCAGCAGCTTGAATCCTGGGTACCAAGAGACCCAGTACTTC	CASSLNPGYQETQYF
few	TRBJ2-2	TRBV6-1	-	TGTGCCAGCAGAACAGGACCCGCTAACACCGGGGAGCTGTTTTTT	CASRTGPANTGELFF
-	TRBJ1-5	TRBV7-6	-	TGTGCCAGCAGCTTATTTTTAATCCCAGAGGGCAATCAGCCCCAGCATTTT	CASSLFLIPEGNQPQHF
once	TRBJ2-1	TRBV5-1	-	TGCGCCAGCCGTAGGATGGGTGCCTTAAATGAGCAGTTCTTC	CASRRMGALNEQFF
-	TRBJ2-7	TRBV28	TRBD2	TGTGCCAGCAGTCTCCTCTCTAGCGGCGCCGTTTACGAGCAGTACTTC	CASSLLSSGAVYEQYF
-	TRBJ2-1	TRBV5-1	TRBD1	TGCGCCAGCAGCTCTAGGCCGGGACAGGGGGACGATGAGCAGTTCTTC	CASSSRPGQGDDEQFF
few	TRBJ2-7	TRBV5-1	TRBD2	TGCGCCAGCAAGTGGGCGGGAGGCGGAACCTACGAGCAGTACTTC	CASKWAGGGTYEQYF
few	TRBJ1-5	TRBV27	-	TGTGCCAGCAGTGCCGGGGACGTCGGTCAGCCCCAGCATTTT	CASSAGDVGQPQHF
few	TRBJ2-5	TRBV4-1	-	TGCGCCAGCAGCCACCCCCTTAAGGGGGAGACCCAGTACTTC	CASSHPLKGETQYF
few	TRBJ2-7	TRBV15	-	TGTGCCACCAGCCCAGACCGCGGTTACGGGCAGTACTTC	CATSPDRGYGQYF
-	TRBJ2-1	TRBV28	TRBD1	TGTGCCACTACAGGGGGGCACAATGAGCAGTTCTTC	CATTGGHNEQFF
few	TRBJ1-4	TRBV29-1	TRBD1	TGCAGCGTGAGCATAAGGGGGCCAACAAATGAAAAACTGTTTTTT	CSVSIRGPTNEKLFF
many	TRBJ2-1	TRBV20-1	-	TGCAGTGCCGACTTCGGGGGCGGGATGCGAAATGAGCAGTTCTTC	CSADFGGGMRNEQFF
-	TRBJ2-5	TRBV29-1	-	TGCAGCGTTGAAGGGTTCGGGGGGACCCAGTACTTC	CSVEGFGGTQYF
few	TRBJ1-2	TRBV25-1	TRBD1	TGTGCCAGCAGTGACTCAGGCAGGGGGAACTATGGCTACACCTTC	CASSDSGRGNYGYTF
-	TRBJ2-1	TRBV4-3	TRBD2	TGCGCCAGCAGCCAACCAACTAGCGGGAGGGGCAATGAGCAGTTCTTC	CASSQPTSGRGNEQFF
-	TRBJ1-3	TRBV7-2	-	TGTGCCAGCAGCTTAGATTACGCTAGTAGAAACACCATATATTTT	CASSLDYASRNTIYF
-	TRBJ2-7	TRBV9	-	TGTGCCAGCAGCGTAGGAACTGGACAGAAAGGATTCGAGCAGTACTTC	CASSVGTGQKGFEQYF
few	TRBJ2-1	TRBV3-1	TRBD1	TGTGCCAGCAGCCAAGAGGCCCGGACAGGGCGGGATGAGCAGTTCTTC	CASSQEARTGRDEQFF
-	TRBJ2-7	TRBV29-1	TRBD2	TGCAGCGTTCCGGGACTAGCGGGAACCTACGAGCAGTACTTC	CSVPGLAGTYEQYF
-	TRBJ2-7	TRBV6-5	-	TGTGCCAGCAGTTACTCGAGGGTTAGGGGCGAAGGCGAGCAGTACTTC	CASSYSRVRGEGEQYF
-	TRBJ1-5	TRBV20-1	-	TGCAGTGCTAGAACGGGGACTTATCAGCCCCAGCATTTT	CSARTGTYQPQHF
many	TRBJ2-7	TRBV9	-	TGTGCCAGCAGCGTAGACCCGGCCAACTACGAGCAGTACTTC	CASSVDPANYEQYF
-	TRBJ2-7	TRBV7-2	-	TGTGCCAGCAGCTTAGTAGTCGGCAGGGGAAGGTCCTACGAGCAGTACTTC	CASSLVVGRGRSYEQYF
-	TRBJ1-5	TRBV7-2	-	TGTGCCAGCAGTTCTTCAGGGGACACGAATCAGCCCCAGCATTTT	CASSSSGDTNQPQHF
-	TRBJ1-5	TRBV15	-	TGTGCCACCAGCAGAGCTTGGCCACCAAGCAATCAGCCCCAGCATTTT	CATSRAWPPSNQPQHF
few	TRBJ1-3	TRBV29-1	-	TGCAGCGTGGAGGGTTGGGCTGGAAACACCATATATTTT	CSVEGWAGNTIYF
few	TRBJ2-1	TRBV20-1	TRBD2	TGCAGTGCTAGAGTAGGACTAGCGGAGGGAAACTACAATGAGCAGTTCTTC	CSARVGLAEGNYNEQFF
-	TRBJ2-5	TRBV6-6	-	TGTGCCAGCAGTTATCGTTGGGGGGCAAGTCCGCATAGCCAAGAGACCCAGTACTTC	CASSYRWGASPHSQETQYF
-	TRBJ2-4	TRBV28	TRBD1	TGTGCCAGCAGTTTAACAGGGACAGGCAACATTCAGTACTTC	CASSLTGTGNIQYF
few	TRBJ2-7	TRBV11-1	TRBD1	TGTGCCAGCAGCCTAGCTCCGGGACAGGGGTTCAACGAGCAGTACTTC	CASSLAPGQGFNEQYF
few	TRBJ2-7	TRBV3-1	-	TGTGCCAGCAGCCCCCTCTTCGGGTCGGACGAGCAGTACTTC	CASSPLFGSDEQYF
-	TRBJ2-1	TRBV7-3	TRBD2	TGTGCCAGCAGCCCCGGGGGACTAGCGGGGTATGTGAAAGAGCAGTTCTTC	CASSPGGLAGYVKEQFF
-	TRBJ2-3	TRBV7-3	-	TGTGCCAGCAGCTTAAACTGGGGAGATACGCAGTATTTT	CASSLNWGDTQYF
-	TRBJ2-1	TRBV9	-	TGTGCCAGCAGCGTCCTGGACTCCATACTAAGTTCCCACAATGAGCAGTTCTTC	CASSVLDSILSSHNEQFF
-	TRBJ2-3	TRBV7-9	-	TGTGCCAGCAGCTTAGGCAGGACACGCTACACAGATACGCAGTATTTT	CASSLGRTRYTDTQYF
-	TRBJ2-2	TRBV6-5	-	TGTGCCAGCAGGTCTCTTCGAGGCACCGGGGAGCTGTTTTTT	CASRSLRGTGELFF
-	TRBJ1-4	TRBV7-2	TRBD1	TGTGCCAGCAGCTTTGGGACAGGGACTGAAAAACTGTTTTTT	CASSFGTGTEKLFF
-	TRBJ2-7	TRBV6-1	-	TGTGCCAGCGGTGGGGTTTGGGACGGCACCTACGAGCAGTACTTC	CASGGVWDGTYEQYF
-	TRBJ2-5	TRBV20-1	-	TGCAGTGCGGATGGCGAGGGCATCCAAGAGACCCAGTACTTC	CSADGEGIQETQYF
few	TRBJ1-5	TRBV5-5	TRBD1	TGTGCCAGCAGCTTGTCTTGGGACAGGGGGCGGAATCAGCCCCAGCATTTT	CASSLSWDRGRNQPQHF
many	TRBJ2-1	TRBV6-5	TRBD2	TGTGCCAGCAGGGGAGTAGCGGGGGCCTACAATGAGCAGTTCTTC	CASRGVAGAYNEQFF
-	TRBJ2-5	TRBV12-3/TRBV12-4	TRBD2	TGTGCCAGCACCATGAGCGGGGCCGAGACCCAGTACTTC	CASTMSGAETQYF
few	TRBJ1-6	TRBV30	-	TGTGCCTGGACCCTAGACAGGTCCGGCTCACCCCTCCACTTT	CAWTLDRSGSPLHF
few	TRBJ1-1	TRBV29-1	-	TGCAGCGTGGCTGGGGAGGGTTGGGGCACTGAAGCTTTCTTT	CSVAGEGWGTEAFF
-	TRBJ1-4	TRBV6-5	TRBD1	TGTGCCAGCAGCCGCCGGACAGGGAAGGGGGAAAAACTGTTTTTT	CASSRRTGKGEKLFF
few	TRBJ2-1	TRBV18	TRBD2	TGTGCCAGCTCACAGACTAGCGGGAGTCTCGATGAGCAGTTCTTC	CASSQTSGSLDEQFF
-	TRBJ1-3	TRBV6-5	-	TGTGCCAGCAGTTACGGGGGTCCTGGAAACACCATATATTTT	CASSYGGPGNTIYF
few	TRBJ1-1	TRBV12-3/TRBV12-4	TRBD1	TGTGCCAGCAGCCGGGACAGACAGAACACTGAAGCTTTCTTT	CASSRDRQNTEAFF